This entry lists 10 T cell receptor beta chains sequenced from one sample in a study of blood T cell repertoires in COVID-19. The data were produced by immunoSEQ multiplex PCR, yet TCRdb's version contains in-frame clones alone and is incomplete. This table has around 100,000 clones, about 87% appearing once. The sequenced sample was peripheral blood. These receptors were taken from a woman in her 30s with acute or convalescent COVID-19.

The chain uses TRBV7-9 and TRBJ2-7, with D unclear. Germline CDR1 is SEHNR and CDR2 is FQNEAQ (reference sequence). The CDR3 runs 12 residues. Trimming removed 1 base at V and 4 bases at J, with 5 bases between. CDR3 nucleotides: TGTGCCAGCAGCTTAGACTATTACGAGCAGTACTTC. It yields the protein CASSLDYYEQYF.

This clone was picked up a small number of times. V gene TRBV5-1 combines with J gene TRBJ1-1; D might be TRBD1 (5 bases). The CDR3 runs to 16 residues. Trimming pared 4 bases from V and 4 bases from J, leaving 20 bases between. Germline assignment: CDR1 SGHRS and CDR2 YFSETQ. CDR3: CASSLGHEKAFTEAFF. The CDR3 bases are TGCGCCAGCAGCCTTGGACACGAAAAGGCATTCACTGAAGCTTTCTTT.

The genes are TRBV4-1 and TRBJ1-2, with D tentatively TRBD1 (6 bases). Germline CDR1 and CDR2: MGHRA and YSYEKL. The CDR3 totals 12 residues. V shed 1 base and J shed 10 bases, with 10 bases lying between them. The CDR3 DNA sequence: TGCGCCAGCAGCCAAGTGGGACATTCCTACACCTTC. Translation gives CASSQVGHSYTF.

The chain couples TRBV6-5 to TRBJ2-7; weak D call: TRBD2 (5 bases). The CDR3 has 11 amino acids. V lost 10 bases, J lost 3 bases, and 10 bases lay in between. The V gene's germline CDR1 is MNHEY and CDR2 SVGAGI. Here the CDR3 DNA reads TGTGCCACAGCGGTGGGCTACGAGCAGTACTTC. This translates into CATAVGYEQYF.

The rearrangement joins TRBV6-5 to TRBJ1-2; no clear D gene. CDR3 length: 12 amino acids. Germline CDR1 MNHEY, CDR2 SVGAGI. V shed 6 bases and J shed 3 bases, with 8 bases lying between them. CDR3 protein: CASRHRDYGYTF. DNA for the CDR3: TGTGCCAGCAGACACAGAGACTATGGCTACACCTTC.

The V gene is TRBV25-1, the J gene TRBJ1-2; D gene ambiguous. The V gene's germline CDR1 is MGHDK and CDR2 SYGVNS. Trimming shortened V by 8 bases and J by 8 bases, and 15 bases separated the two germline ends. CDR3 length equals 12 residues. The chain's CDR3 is CASLGTAGGYTF. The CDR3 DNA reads TGTGCCAGCCTAGGCACGGCGGGGGGCTACACCTTC.

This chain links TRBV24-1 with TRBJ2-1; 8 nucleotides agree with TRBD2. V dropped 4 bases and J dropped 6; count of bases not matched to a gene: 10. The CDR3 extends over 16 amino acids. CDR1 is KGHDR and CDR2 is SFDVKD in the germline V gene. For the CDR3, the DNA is TGTGCCACCAGTGACATCTCGGGGGGGCCGTCCAATGAGCAGTTCTTC. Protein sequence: CATSDISGGPSNEQFF.

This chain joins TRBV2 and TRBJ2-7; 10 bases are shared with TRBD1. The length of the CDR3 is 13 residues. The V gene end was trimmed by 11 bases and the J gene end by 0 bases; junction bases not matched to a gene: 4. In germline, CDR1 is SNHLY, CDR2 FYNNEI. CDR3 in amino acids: CASGTGDSYEQYF. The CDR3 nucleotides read TGTGCCTCTGGGACAGGGGACTCCTACGAGCAGTACTTC.

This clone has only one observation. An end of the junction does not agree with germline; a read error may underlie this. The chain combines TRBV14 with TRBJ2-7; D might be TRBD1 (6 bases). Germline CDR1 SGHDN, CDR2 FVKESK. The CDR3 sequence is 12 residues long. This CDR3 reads CASSSYGQPPFF. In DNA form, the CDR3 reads TGTGCCAGCAGTTCCTACGGACAGCCCCCTTTCTTC.

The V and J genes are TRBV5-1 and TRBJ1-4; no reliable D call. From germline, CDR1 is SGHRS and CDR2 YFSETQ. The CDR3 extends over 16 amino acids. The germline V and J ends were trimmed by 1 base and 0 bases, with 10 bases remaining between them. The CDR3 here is CASSLSMTPTNEKLFF. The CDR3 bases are TGCGCCAGCAGCTTGTCAATGACTCCAACTAATGAAAAACTGTTTTTT. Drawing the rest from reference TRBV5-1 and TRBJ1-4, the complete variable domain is KAGVTQTPRYLIKTRGQQVTLSCSPISGHRSVSWYQQTPGQGLQFLFEYFSETQRNKGNFPGRFSGRQFSNSRSEMNVSTLELGDSALYLCASSLSMTPTNEKLFFGSGTQLSVL.